This T cell receptor (beta chain) stems from a study of blood T cell repertoires in COVID-19. For the study at large: COVID-19 samples collected from the United States, Italy and Spain covered acute and convalescent phases.

Data came from immunoSEQ multiplex PCR; TCRdb stores just in-frame clones and leaves some out. The table has approximately 220,000 clones, more than 65% seen once. From germline, CDR1 is SQVTM and CDR2 ANQGSEA. The CDR3 runs to 15 residues. V was clipped by 3 bases and J by 1 base, with 12 bases between them. This TCR was recovered from a woman aged 25 to 39 who had recovered from COVID-19. Sequencing input: peripheral blood. The V and J genes are TRBV29-1 and TRBJ2-2, with D possibly being TRBD2 (6 bases). The CDR3 coding sequence is TGCAGCGTTGAGGAGGGCATAGGGAACACCGGGGAGCTGTTTTTT. It translates to CSVEEGIGNTGELFF.